The T cell receptor (beta chain) under discussion was sequenced for a study of T cell repertoires in cytomegalovirus infection. TCRdb passed the reads through MiXCR, listing each CDR3 protein once. The sample holds 150,000 to 200,000 distinct CDR3 sequences, roughly 30% seen once. Trimming removed 5 bases at V and 10 bases at J, with 9 bases between. Germline CDR1 SGHVS, CDR2 FQNEAQ. The CDR3 has 11 residues. V gene TRBV7-8 combines with J gene TRBJ2-1; D unresolved. The sample was PBMCs. This clonotype originated in a human donor in good health (CMV status not recorded). Some clones in this sample may be carry-over from other donors' samples. The CDR3 DNA reads TGTGCCAGCAGCCCACTGAGGGAGCAGTTCTTC. Translated, it gives CASSPLREQFF.